This entry lists 5 T cell receptor beta chains sequenced from one sample in a study of blood T cells in healthy people across ages (dated by TCRdb to the mid-2010s). The library was obtained by 5' RACE. This sample was sequenced with an Illumina HiSeq 2500. A second about 7 to 12 cycle PCR used a sample-barcoded 5' primer and a J-beta primer mix. The raw public data were reprocessed by TCRdb itself: fastp quality trimming at Q25, MiXCR clonotype calling, in-frame beta chains only. For every CDR3 protein sequence, its rows merge into one entry that carries the most common genes and DNA. Across this sample there are hundreds of thousands of distinct CDR3 sequences, with about 37% seen only once. The ten largest account for 13% of the sample. Material for sequencing was blood. These receptors all stem from a man younger than 35 in good health.

In its sample, this clonotype was seen once. This chain uses TRBV7-8 with TRBJ1-1; 10 positions agree with TRBD1. V was clipped by 4 bases and J by 6 bases; unmatched bases: 8. The CDR3 sequence is 15 residues long. Germline CDR1 is SGHVS and CDR2 is FQNEAQ. CDR3 residues: CASSSGTGVGAEAFF. The CDR3 DNA reads as TGTGCCAGCAGCTCCGGGACAGGGGTGGGGGCTGAAGCTTTCTTT.

This chain joins TRBV3-1 and TRBJ2-3, with 11 bases lining up with TRBD1. Germline loops: CDR1 LGHDT, CDR2 YNNKEL (reference sequence). V was pared by 1 base and J by 4 bases, with 4 bases of the junction left unmatched. The CDR3 sequence is 16 residues long. CDR3 sequence (DNA): TGTGCCAGCAGCCAAGTACGGACAGGGGGCGCAGATACGCAGTATTTT. Amino acid sequence: CASSQVRTGGADTQYF.

This clonotype was counted many times. The gene calls are TRBV7-2 and TRBJ2-3; 9 bases align to TRBD1. The CDR3 has 15 residues. From germline, CDR1 is SGHTA and CDR2 FQGNSA. V dropped 4 bases and J dropped 7; count of bases not matched to a gene: 9. The CDR3: CASSWGQGIRNTQYF. The DNA of the CDR3 is TGTGCCAGCAGCTGGGGACAGGGAATAAGGAATACGCAGTATTTT.

This clonotype was picked up one time. This may stem from a read error, because a much larger clone lies one nucleotide away. J is TRBJ2-1 and V is TRBV5-1; 10 nucleotides match TRBD2. CDR3 length: 18 amino acids. Per the germline V gene, CDR1 is SGHRS and CDR2 is YFSETQ. CDR3 nucleotide sequence: TGCGCCAGCAGCTTGGCTAGCGGGGGCCACTCCCCCTACAATGAGCGGTTCTTC. Its protein product is CASSLASGGHSPYNERFF.

In its sample, this clonotype was seen a few times. The chain combines TRBV4-1 with TRBJ1-2; possible D gene TRBD1, 6 bases. V lost 1 base, J lost 2 bases, and 20 bases lay in between. The CDR3 has 18 residues. Germline V lookup: CDR1 MGHRA, CDR2 YSYEKL. In DNA form, the CDR3 reads TGCGCCAGCAGCCAAGCGACAGGAGCCCACCTATTAAACTATGGCTACACCTTC. Translation: CASSQATGAHLLNYGYTF.